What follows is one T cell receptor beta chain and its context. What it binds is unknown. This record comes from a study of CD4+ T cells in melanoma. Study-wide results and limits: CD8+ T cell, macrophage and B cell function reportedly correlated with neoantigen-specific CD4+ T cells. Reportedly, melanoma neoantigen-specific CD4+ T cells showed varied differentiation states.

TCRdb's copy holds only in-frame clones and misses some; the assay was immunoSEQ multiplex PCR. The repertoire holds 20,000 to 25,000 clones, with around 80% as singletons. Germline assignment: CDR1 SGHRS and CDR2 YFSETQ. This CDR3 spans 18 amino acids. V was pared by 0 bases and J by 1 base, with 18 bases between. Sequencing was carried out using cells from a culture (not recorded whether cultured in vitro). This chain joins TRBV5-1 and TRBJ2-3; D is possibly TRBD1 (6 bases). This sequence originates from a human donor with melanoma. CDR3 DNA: TGCGCCAGCAGCTTGGTAAGGACAGCCGAATCAGGCACAGATACGCAGTATTTT. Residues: CASSLVRTAESGTDTQYF.